These 24 T cell receptor beta chains originate from one sample sequenced in a study of vaccination effects on CD4 cells after COVID-19. Generated by immunoSEQ multiplex PCR, the TCRdb table keeps only in-frame clones and is missing some. The sample records 75,000 or so clones, about three quarters being singletons. Sequencing was preceded by expansion of antigen-specific CD4+ T cells with viral peptide pools in the ViraFEST assay. Scientists isolated CD4+ T cells after an approximately 10-day culture period ended. Participants completed two doses of the BNT162b2 or mRNA-1273 vaccine. Their recognized antigens are unknown. The sample here was CD4+ T cells from PBMCs cultured with HCoV-OC43 spike peptides, taken after COVID-19 vaccination. The subset denotes: HCoV-OC43 spike overlapping peptide pool stimulation. The source of these receptors is a human donor who received a COVID-19 vaccine.

The chain couples TRBV18 to TRBJ2-7; 9 nucleotides align to TRBD1. The CDR3 sequence is 13 residues long. The V segment lost 3 bases and the J segment 5 bases; nucleotides outside the gene matches: 2. Germline loops: CDR1 KGHSH, CDR2 LQKENI. Written as DNA, the CDR3 is TGTGCCAGCTCACCTACAGGGGGCGACGAGCAGTACGTC. Its protein product is CASSPTGGDEQYV.

The chain couples TRBV5-4 to TRBJ2-5, with D possibly TRBD2 on 6 matching bases. Looked up from germline, CDR1 is SGHNT and CDR2 is YYREEE (reference sequence). V lost 5 bases and J lost 5, with 16 bases in between. The CDR3 consists of 14 residues. The CDR3 here is CASREKGTRETQYF. The CDR3 DNA is TGTGCCAGCAGAGAGAAGGGGACTCGGGAGACCCAGTACTTC.

J is TRBJ1-3 and V is TRBV5-4; D unclear. V was clipped by 3 bases and J by 3 bases, with 13 bases between them. CDR3 size: 15 residues. From germline, CDR1 is SGHNT and CDR2 YYREEE (reference sequence). CDR3 sequence: CASSSGGAGGNTIYF. The CDR3 coding sequence is TGTGCCAGCAGCTCGGGAGGCGCAGGTGGAAACACCATATATTTT.

V usage is TRBV3-1 (or the pseudogene TRBV3-2) and J usage is TRBJ1-1; TRBD1 aligns across 10 bases. The CDR3 runs 16 residues. V gave up 1 base and J gave up 10 bases; unmatched junction bases: 12. CDR1 and CDR2 (germline): LGHDT, YNNKEL (reference sequence). The CDR3 sequence is CASSQGPTGGLVLAFF. The DNA for the CDR3 is TGTGCCAGCAGCCAAGGCCCGACAGGGGGCCTCGTTTTAGCTTTCTTT.

V usage is TRBV5-1 and J usage is TRBJ1-2, with TRBD1 identical over 9 bases. V was pared by 1 base and J by 5 bases, with 12 bases of the junction left unmatched. The CDR3 sequence is 17 residues long. CDR1 is SGHRS, CDR2 YFSETQ, per germline. The CDR3 nucleotides read TGCGCCAGCAGCTTGTTTTCGCCGGACAGGGGTGGATATGGCTACACCTTC. It encodes CASSLFSPDRGGYGYTF.

The table lists this clone with a count of one. The J gene is TRBJ1-6, the V gene TRBV5-1; 7 bases line up with TRBD1. The CDR3 has 14 amino acids. V was clipped by 0 bases and J by 14 bases; unmatched bases: 8. Germline V gene data show CDR1 as SGHRS and CDR2 as YFSETQ. For the CDR3, the DNA is TGCGCCAGCAGCTTGGGGACAGGTCAGGGATCCCTCCACTTT. Protein sequence: CASSLGTGQGSLHF.

The CDR3 DNA sequence: TGTGCCAGCAGTTTCCTTTATAGCTACGAGCAGTACGTC. The encoded protein is CASSFLYSYEQYV. The chain joins TRBV6-5 to TRBJ2-7; D not resolved. The CDR3 sequence is 13 residues long. Germline CDR1 MNHEY, CDR2 SVGAGI. V dropped 4 bases and J dropped 3 bases, with 10 bases sitting between them.

The gene calls are TRBV6-1 and TRBJ1-2, with D perhaps TRBD1 (5 bases). This CDR3 is built from 18 residues. Trimming shortened V by 2 bases and J by 0 bases, and 19 bases separated the two germline ends. CDR1 MNHNS and CDR2 SASEGT come from the germline V gene. For the CDR3, the DNA is TGTGCCAGCAGTGAAATGGTTGGTATGGGACTTACTAACTATGGCTACACCTTC. This codes for CASSEMVGMGLTNYGYTF.

This clone was found many times. The V gene is TRBV30, the J gene TRBJ2-5; either TRBD1 or TRBD2 may fit D (5 bases each). The CDR3 is 14 residues long. Germline V CDR1 and CDR2: GTSNPN, SVGIG (reference sequence). Trimming took off 1 base at V and 7 bases at J, with 16 bases between the two ends. The CDR3 DNA sequence: TGTGCCTGGAGTGGGACGGGGCGCAGGTTGACCCAGTACTTC. It codes for CAWSGTGRRLTQYF.

This clone was found a few times. J is TRBJ1-6 and V is TRBV19; TRBD1 is a possible D gene (5 bases). Germline V CDR1 and CDR2: LNHDA, SQIVND (reference sequence). The CDR3 contains 14 residues. Trimming took 7 bases from V and 7 from J, leaving 14 bases between them. CDR3 DNA: TGTGCCAGTACGAGGGACTTCTCAAATTCACCCCTCCACTTT. Translated: CASTRDFSNSPLHF.

V is TRBV6-4 and J is TRBJ2-1; D may be TRBD1 (6 bases). CDR3 length: 15 residues. Between the trimmed V and J ends, which lost 4 bases and 1 base, there was a span of 11 bases. Germline V gene lookup returns CDR1 MRHNA and CDR2 SNTAGT. The CDR3 reads CASSAGTPSYNEQFF. CDR3 in DNA: TGTGCCAGCAGTGCCGGGACACCTTCCTACAATGAGCAGTTCTTC.

This sequence joins TRBV21-1 and TRBJ1-6. TRBV21-1 is classified as a pseudogene. The CDR3 totals 18 residues. In DNA, the CDR3 is TGTGCCAGCAGCAAAGGCCTCGGGGCAGGGCCCTATAATTCACCCCTCCACTTT. Translation: CASSKGLGAGPYNSPLHF.

V is TRBV6-5 and J is TRBJ2-7, with TRBD1 identical over 10 bases. Germline CDR1 is MNHEY and CDR2 is SVGAGI. The CDR3 is 14 amino acids. V lost 5 bases and J lost 6; bases outside the gene matches: 7. In DNA form, the CDR3 reads TGTGCCAGCAGTCTGAGACAGGGGGCAGGCGAGCAGTACGTC. Encoded protein: CASSLRQGAGEQYV.

In its sample, this clone was seen many times. The rearrangement uses TRBV2 and TRBJ2-7; D gene unclear. The CDR3 totals 10 residues. V lost 6 bases to trimming and J lost 3 bases, with 3 bases between them. Germline loops: CDR1 SNHLY, CDR2 FYNNEI. In DNA, the CDR3 is TGTGCCAGCAGATTCTACGAGCAGTACGTC. Translating gives CASRFYEQYV.

V is TRBV2 and J is TRBJ1-2, with TRBD1 matching over 8 bases. The germline V gene encodes CDR1 SNHLY and CDR2 FYNNEI. This CDR3 is 14 amino acids long. V lost 7 bases to trimming and J lost 4 bases; unmatched junction nucleotides: 8. CDR3 protein: CASNEMTGAYGYTF. Here the CDR3 DNA reads TGTGCCAGCAACGAGATGACAGGGGCCTATGGCTACACCTTC.

The chain combines TRBV18 with TRBJ1-1; no clear D gene. This CDR3 region has 15 residues. CDR1 and CDR2 (germline): KGHSH, LQKENI. V lost 6 bases and J 2 bases, leaving 16 bases between the germline ends. CDR3 residues: CASSGSRTPNTEAFF. The CDR3 DNA sequence: TGTGCCAGCTCCGGAAGCAGGACCCCTAACACTGAAGCTTTCTTT.

This clone showed up just a few times. This chain uses TRBV11-1 with TRBJ2-1; D is undetermined. The CDR3 loop spans 14 amino acids. Germline assignment: CDR1 SGHAT and CDR2 FQDESV (reference sequence). V was shortened by 3 bases and J by 9 bases, with 15 bases between the two germline ends. CDR3 DNA: TGTGCCAGCAGCTTGGCTCCGGGTGAACGTGAGCAGTTCTTC. Translating gives CASSLAPGEREQFF.

The chain links TRBV4-2 to TRBJ2-3, with 10 bases matching TRBD2. This CDR3 has 18 amino acids. Looked up from germline, CDR1 is LGHNA and CDR2 is YNFKEQ. The trim removed 3 bases at V and 2 bases at J, leaving 11 bases unmatched. The CDR3 DNA is TGTGCCAGCAGCCAGAAAGCGGGGGGGGTCTCTAACACAGATACGCAGTATTTT. Protein: CASSQKAGGVSNTDTQYF.

V usage is TRBV7-2 and J usage is TRBJ1-4, with D tentatively TRBD1 (6 bases). The length of the CDR3 is 15 residues. With 5 bases removed from V and 3 bases from J, the gap between germline ends came to 13 bases. CDR1 and CDR2 (germline): SGHTA, FQGNSA. CDR3 region: CASSTPPGANEKLFF. For the CDR3, the DNA is TGTGCCAGCAGCACGCCCCCAGGGGCTAATGAAAAACTGTTTTTT.

This chain links TRBV5-4 with TRBJ2-3; TRBD1 matches 9 bases. Germline V lookup: CDR1 SGHNT, CDR2 YYREEE (reference sequence). The CDR3 consists of 15 residues. The trim removed 1 base at V and 3 bases at J, leaving 3 bases unmatched. This chain's CDR3 is CASSLRTGATDTQYF. CDR3 sequence (DNA): TGTGCCAGCAGCTTGAGGACAGGGGCAACAGATACGCAGTATTTT.

The chain links TRBV19 to TRBJ2-1, with D possibly TRBD2 on 6 matching bases. Between the trimmed V and J ends, which lost 5 bases and 8 bases, there was a span of 13 bases. Germline V gene sequence: CDR1 LNHDA, CDR2 SQIVND (reference sequence). The CDR3 extends over 13 amino acids. CDR3 amino acids: CASSYMRGDEQFF. The CDR3 bases are TGTGCCAGTAGTTACATGCGCGGGGATGAGCAGTTCTTC.

This clone was observed a single time. The chain has TRBV2 and TRBJ2-3, with 7 bases identical to TRBD1. The CDR3 length is 14 residues. Trimming at V came to 5 bases and at J to 1 base, leaving 3 bases not matched to a gene. Per germline, CDR1 SNHLY and CDR2 FYNNEI. The CDR3 is CASSKDRGTDTQYF. Written as DNA, the CDR3 is TGTGCCAGCAGTAAAGACAGGGGCACAGATACGCAGTATTTT.

This sequence joins TRBV7-3 and TRBJ2-1; TRBD2 aligns across 7 bases. The CDR3 totals 14 residues. Trimming at V came to 2 bases and at J to 10 bases, leaving 8 bases not matched to a gene. Germline V gene data show CDR1 as SGHTA and CDR2 as FQGTGA. CDR3 bases: TGTGCCAGCAGCTTAGCGTCGGCTAGCGGCGAGCAGTTCTTC. It translates to CASSLASASGEQFF.

This rearrangement joins TRBV19 to TRBJ2-6; maybe TRBD2 (6 bases). The V and J ends lost 6 bases and 0 bases respectively, with 15 bases between them. The CDR3 totals 17 residues. In germline, CDR1 is LNHDA, CDR2 SQIVND (reference sequence). For the CDR3, the DNA is TGTGCCAGTAGGGGGGGACTGGTGGACTCTGGGGCCAACGTCCTGACTTTC. It codes for CASRGGLVDSGANVLTF.